This T cell receptor (beta chain) stems from a study of identical twins. Findings and limits, study-wide: Cord blood beta clonotypes present at high abundance carried fewer insertions; no such pattern appeared in memory repertoires.

Unique molecular identifiers were present on the cDNA, which also gained a universal primer site by template switching. MiXCR, run by TCRdb on the 5' RACE reads, gives a single entry per CDR3 protein. In the table there are some 250,000 distinct CDR3 sequences, about 12% of which are singletons. This clonotype came up a few times. Its antigen is still unknown. V dropped 4 bases and J dropped 7 bases, with 15 bases sitting between them. The germline V gene encodes CDR1 SGHDT and CDR2 YYEEEE. This CDR3 comprises 14 residues. These data are also associated with another study on yellow fever vaccine responses in identical twins.

J is TRBJ2-1 and V is TRBV5-6, with a tentative D call TRBD2 (7 bases). This sequence was found in a woman aged 18-35 years in good health. Sequenced sample: memory (CD45RO+) T cells sorted from blood. As DNA, the CDR3 is TGTGCCAGCAGCCGAGGGGGGGCCTTGAATGAGCAGTTCTTC. As protein: CASSRGGALNEQFF. The full variable domain, in which reference TRBV5-6 and TRBJ2-1 provide the parts outside the CDR3, is DAGVTQSPTHLIKTRGQQVTLRCSPKSGHDTVSWYQQALGQGPQFIFQYYEEEERQRGNFPDRFSGHQFPNYSSELNVNALLLGDSALYLCASSRGGALNEQFFGPGTRLTVL.